The clone carrying this TCR beta chain occurred a few times. Antigen unknown. The sample originates from a study of cytomegalovirus exposure and HLA in healthy donors. General study results and limits: Investigators reported 164 TCR beta chains as tied to cytomegalovirus. CMV antigen specificity of a few CMV-associated chains was confirmed in vitro. A reported reduction in N-insertions relative to the roughly 640-donor mean was seen in an Asian-associated ancestry cluster in a later analysis.

This CDR3 is 14 amino acids long. Germline values: CDR1 SNHLY, CDR2 FYNNEI. Trimming stripped 3 bases from V and 7 bases from J, with 15 bases between. Primers for the PCR totalled 60 Vbeta and 13 Jbeta. TCRdb keeps only in-frame clones here, not all; method: immunoSEQ multiplex PCR. Of roughly 180,000 clones in the sample, about four fifths are singletons; the top ten hold under 7%. The receptor's source is a woman in her thirties in good health and CMV-seropositive. The chain combines TRBV2 with TRBJ1-1; D is undetermined. The material sequenced was PBMCs. This CDR3 is CASSDNGDLGEAFF. The CDR3 region has the DNA TGTGCCAGCAGTGACAACGGGGATTTGGGTGAAGCTTTCTTT.